These 7 T cell receptor beta chains originate from one sample sequenced in a study of cytomegalovirus exposure and HLA in healthy donors. The repertoire was sequenced with immunoSEQ multiplex PCR; TCRdb's copy has only in-frame clones and lacks some. Here the sample spans about 64,000 clones, approximately 90% being singletons. Sequencing was performed on PBMCs. These receptors were obtained from a woman aged 18-29 years in good health and CMV-seronegative.

The chain has TRBV6-1 and TRBJ2-7, with 11 nucleotides matching TRBD2. The V segment lost 4 bases and the J segment 2 bases; nucleotides outside the gene matches: 13. Germline V gene data show CDR1 as MNHNS and CDR2 as SASEGT. This CDR3 is 18 amino acids long. CDR3 amino acids: CASSAALPGLAGPYEQYF. The CDR3 coding sequence is TGTGCCAGCAGTGCGGCGCTCCCTGGACTAGCGGGCCCCTACGAGCAGTACTTC.

The rearrangement joins TRBV14 to TRBJ2-2; perhaps TRBD2 as D (6 bases). Germline V gene sequence: CDR1 SGHDN, CDR2 FVKESK. The CDR3 sequence is 17 residues long. The V and J ends lost 1 base and 4 bases respectively, with 16 bases between them. This CDR3 reads CASSQGGVAALTGELFF. For the CDR3, the DNA is TGTGCCAGCAGCCAAGGCGGGGTAGCGGCTCTCACCGGGGAGCTGTTTTTT.

V gene TRBV19 combines with J gene TRBJ1-1; D unclear. Trimming pared 8 bases from V and 9 bases from J, leaving 13 bases between. Germline V gives CDR1 LNHDA, CDR2 SQIVND (reference sequence). The CDR3 is 11 amino acids. Here the CDR3 DNA reads TGTGCCAGTTGGTCAGGTTTGAAAGCTTTCTTT. Translated: CASWSGLKAFF.

The chain couples TRBV7-6 to TRBJ1-1; tentatively, D is TRBD1 (5 bases). The CDR3 is made up of 13 amino acids. Trimming took 6 bases from V and 6 from J, leaving 14 bases between them. Per the germline V gene, CDR1 is SGHVS and CDR2 is FNYEAQ. CDR3 in amino acids: CASRTDRFSEAFF. The DNA for the CDR3 is TGTGCCAGCAGGACCGACAGATTCTCTGAAGCTTTCTTT.

As DNA, the CDR3 is TGTGCCAGCTTCCAGGGTAATCAGCCCCAGCATTTT. Amino acid sequence: CASFQGNQPQHF. The V call is TRBV28, the J call TRBJ1-5; D might be TRBD1 (5 bases). The length of the CDR3 is 12 residues. V gave up 8 bases and J gave up 4 bases, with 9 bases separating them. CDR1 MDHEN and CDR2 SYDVKM come from the germline V gene.

The J gene is TRBJ2-2, the V gene TRBV4-1, with D possibly being TRBD2 (6 bases). This CDR3 spans 20 amino acids. Trimming shortened V by 0 bases and J by 3 bases, and 23 bases separated the two germline ends. The germline V gene encodes CDR1 MGHRA and CDR2 YSYEKL. Written as DNA, the CDR3 is TGCGCCAGCAGCCAAGAAGGAGCCGAGTTTACTAGCTCGCACACCGGGGAGCTGTTTTTT. Residues: CASSQEGAEFTSSHTGELFF.

The V and J genes are TRBV28 and TRBJ2-5; 9 nucleotides align to TRBD1. V lost 7 bases and J lost 4; bases outside the gene matches: 13. The CDR3 loop spans 16 amino acids. The germline CDR1 and CDR2 sequences are MDHEN and SYDVKM. This CDR3 reads CASTPGTGLVGETQYF. DNA of the CDR3: TGTGCCAGCACCCCGGGGACAGGGTTAGTCGGAGAGACCCAGTACTTC. Variable domain in full (rest from reference TRBV28 and TRBJ2-5): DVKVTQSSRYLVKRTGEKVFLECVQDMDHENMFWYRQDPGLGLRLIYFSYDVKMKEKGDIPEGYSVSREKKERFSLILESASTNQTSMYLCASTPGTGLVGETQYFGPGTRLLVL.